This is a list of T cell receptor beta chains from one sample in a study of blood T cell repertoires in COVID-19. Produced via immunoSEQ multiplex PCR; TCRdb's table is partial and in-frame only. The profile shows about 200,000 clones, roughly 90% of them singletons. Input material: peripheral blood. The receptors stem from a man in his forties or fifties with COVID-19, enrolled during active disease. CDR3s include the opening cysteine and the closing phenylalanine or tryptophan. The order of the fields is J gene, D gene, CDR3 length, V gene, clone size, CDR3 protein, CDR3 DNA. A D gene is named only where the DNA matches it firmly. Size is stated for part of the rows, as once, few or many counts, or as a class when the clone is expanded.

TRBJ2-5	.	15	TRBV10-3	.	CAIRSKLAAQETQYF	TGTGCCATCAGATCCAAGTTAGCGGCTCAAGAGACCCAGTACTTC
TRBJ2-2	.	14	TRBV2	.	CASTLLSGTGELFF	TGTGCCAGCACCCTTTTGTCGGGCACCGGGGAGCTGTTTTTT
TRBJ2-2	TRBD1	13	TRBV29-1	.	CSADRGGTGELFF	TGCAGCGCCGACAGGGGGGGGACCGGGGAGCTGTTTTTT
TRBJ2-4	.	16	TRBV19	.	CASSPPYSEGKNIQYF	TGTGCCAGTAGTCCGCCATATAGCGAGGGCAAAAACATTCAGTACTTC
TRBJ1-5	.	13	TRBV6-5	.	CATRGGTNQPQHF	TGTGCCACCCGGGGGGGAACGAATCAGCCCCAGCATTTT
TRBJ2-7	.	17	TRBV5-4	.	CASSLILGSEESYEQYF	TGTGCCAGCAGCTTGATTCTGGGATCGGAGGAATCCTACGAGCAGTACTTC
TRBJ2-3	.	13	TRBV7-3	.	CASSLGGTDTQYF	TGTGCCAGCTCGCTAGGGGGCACAGATACGCAGTATTTT
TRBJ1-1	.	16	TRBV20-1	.	CSASPAGGRGNTEAFF	TGCAGTGCAAGTCCCGCGGGAGGGAGGGGAAACACTGAAGCTTTCTTT
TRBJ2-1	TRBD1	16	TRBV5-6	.	CASSLVGTGTYNEQFF	TGTGCCAGCAGCTTGGTCGGGACAGGGACGTACAATGAGCAGTTCTTC
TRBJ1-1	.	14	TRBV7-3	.	CASSLTPRNTEAFF	TGTGCCAGCAGCTTAACCCCCCGGAACACTGAAGCTTTCTTT
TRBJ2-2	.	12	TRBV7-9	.	CASSLRAGELFF	TGTGCCAGCAGCTTACGGGCCGGGGAGCTGTTTTTT
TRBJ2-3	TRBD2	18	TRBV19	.	CASSPRAGTSHPTDTQYF	TGTGCCAGTAGTCCACGGGCTGGGACTAGCCACCCCACAGATACGCAGTATTTT
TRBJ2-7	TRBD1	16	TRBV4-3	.	CASSHYGQDRSYEQYF	TGCGCCAGCAGCCATTATGGACAGGATCGCTCCTACGAGCAGTACTTC
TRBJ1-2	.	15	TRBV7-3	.	CASSLVSDSWDGYTF	TGTGCCAGCAGCTTAGTGTCAGACTCCTGGGATGGCTACACCTTC
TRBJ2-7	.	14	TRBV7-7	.	CASSPRRSSYEQYF	TGTGCCAGCAGCCCACGACGGAGCTCCTACGAGCAGTACTTC
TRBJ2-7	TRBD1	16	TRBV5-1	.	CASSRTTGGSSYEQYF	TGCGCCAGCAGCCGAACAACAGGGGGCAGCTCCTACGAGCAGTACTTC
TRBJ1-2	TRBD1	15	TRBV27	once	CASSLEGTANYGYTF	TGTGCCAGCAGTTTAGAGGGGACAGCAAACTATGGCTACACCTTC
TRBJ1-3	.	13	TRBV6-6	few	CASGSGSGNTIYF	TGTGCCAGCGGATCAGGGTCTGGAAACACCATATATTTT
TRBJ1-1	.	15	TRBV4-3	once	CASSPRTGWDTEAFF	TGCGCCAGCAGCCCCAGAACAGGGTGGGACACTGAAGCTTTCTTT
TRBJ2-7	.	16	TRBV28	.	CASRELSVGPSYEQYF	TGTGCCAGCAGAGAACTTTCCGTTGGGCCCAGCTACGAGCAGTACTTC
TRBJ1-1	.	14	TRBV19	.	CASSITYAATEAFF	TGTGCCAGTAGTATAACCTATGCCGCCACTGAAGCTTTCTTT